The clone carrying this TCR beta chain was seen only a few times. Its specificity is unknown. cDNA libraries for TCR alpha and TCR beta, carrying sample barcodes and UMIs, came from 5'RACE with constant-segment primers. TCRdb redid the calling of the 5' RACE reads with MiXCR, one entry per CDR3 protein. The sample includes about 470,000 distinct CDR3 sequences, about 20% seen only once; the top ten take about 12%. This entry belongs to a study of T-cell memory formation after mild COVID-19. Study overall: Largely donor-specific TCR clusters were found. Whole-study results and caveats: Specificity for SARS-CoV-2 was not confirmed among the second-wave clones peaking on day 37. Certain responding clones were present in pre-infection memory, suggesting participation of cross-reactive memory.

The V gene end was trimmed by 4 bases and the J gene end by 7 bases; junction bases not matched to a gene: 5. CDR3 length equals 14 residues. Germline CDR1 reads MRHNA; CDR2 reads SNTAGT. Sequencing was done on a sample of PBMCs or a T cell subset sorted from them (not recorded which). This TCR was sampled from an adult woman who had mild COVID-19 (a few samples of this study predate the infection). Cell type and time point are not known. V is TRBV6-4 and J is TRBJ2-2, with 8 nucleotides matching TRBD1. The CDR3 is CASSAQGAGGELFF. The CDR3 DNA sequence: TGTGCCAGCAGTGCGCAGGGGGCAGGCGGGGAGCTGTTTTTT.